One sample yielded the 22 T cell receptor beta chains listed below, sequenced in a study of T cell responses to AZD1222 COVID-19 vaccine. The table came from immunoSEQ multiplex PCR; TCRdb's copy has only in-frame clones and leaves some out. The data show under 85,000 clones, about nine tenths seen once. Sequenced here: peripheral blood, sampled 28 days after the second AZD1222 dose. The receptors were sampled from an adult who received the AZD1222 COVID-19 vaccine.

A note on this clone: Compared with germline, one end of the junction differs, possibly owing to a read error. This sequence joins TRBV7-3 and TRBJ1-1, with D possibly matching TRBD1 (5 bases). The CDR3 is made up of 17 amino acids. Germline CDR1 reads SGHTA; CDR2 reads FQGTGA. CDR3 in amino acids: CASSPRPAGIRNSEAFF. The CDR3 DNA follows: TGTGCCAGCAGCCCAAGGCCCGCAGGGATCCGGAACTCTGAAGCTTTCTTT.

The V gene is TRBV29-1, the J gene TRBJ2-7, with D hard to call. Germline values: CDR1 SQVTM, CDR2 ANQGSEA. V lost 4 bases and J 1 base, leaving 8 bases between the germline ends. The CDR3 length is 12 residues. CDR3 nucleotides: TGCAGCGTTGGAGCAGGTTCCTACGAGCAGTACTTC. Residues: CSVGAGSYEQYF.

The V and J genes are TRBV5-8 and TRBJ2-3; the match to TRBD2 covers 10 bases. Unmatched junction bases numbered 5, after V lost 2 bases and J lost 2 bases. This CDR3 contains 16 residues. CDR1 is SGHTS, CDR2 YDEGEE, per germline. The CDR3, as DNA: TGTGCCAGCAGCTTATTAGCGGGGGGATACACAGATACGCAGTATTTT. Amino acid sequence: CASSLLAGGYTDTQYF.

This rearrangement joins TRBV6-4 to TRBJ2-7, with D perhaps given as TRBD1 or TRBD2 (5 bases each). The length of the CDR3 is 18 residues. Germline V gene sequence: CDR1 MRHNA, CDR2 SNTAGT. The V gene lost 2 bases and the J gene lost 4 bases, with 24 bases spanning the gap. DNA for the CDR3: TGTGCCAGCAGTGACGGGTGGGGAGAGGGGTATGAAGGGTACGAGCAGTACTTC. This sequence encodes CASSDGWGEGYEGYEQYF.

The genes are TRBV5-1 and TRBJ2-3; D is uncertain. This CDR3 comprises 14 residues. CDR1 is SGHRS, CDR2 YFSETQ, per germline. The V end lost 0 bases, the J end lost 5 bases, and 10 bases lay between the germline ends. This chain's CDR3 is CASSLVEVVDTQYF. The CDR3 bases are TGCGCCAGCAGCTTGGTAGAGGTAGTAGATACGCAGTATTTT.

The rearrangement joins TRBV27 to TRBJ2-7; 8 positions match TRBD2. The V and J ends lost 4 bases and 3 bases, in that order; junction bases with no gene match: 14. The CDR3 loop spans 17 amino acids. The germline gives CDR1 MNHEY, CDR2 SMNVEV (reference sequence). The CDR3 DNA reads TGTGCCAGCAGTTCCCAAGCCCGGGGGGGGCTTATCTACGAGCAGTACTTC. It yields the protein CASSSQARGGLIYEQYF.

This clone was observed a few times. This sequence joins TRBV7-2 and TRBJ2-5; maybe TRBD1 (5 bases). Per the germline V gene, CDR1 is SGHTA and CDR2 is FQGNSA. This CDR3 has 15 amino acids. The V end lost 1 base, the J end lost 13 bases, and 22 bases lay between the germline ends. The CDR3 reads CASSLGGSVGPPGYF. DNA of the CDR3: TGTGCCAGCAGCTTAGGGGGTAGTGTGGGGCCTCCGGGGTACTTC. Looking up the rest from reference TRBV7-2 and TRBJ2-5 gives the full variable domain: GAGVSQSPSNKVTEKGKDVELRCDPISGHTALYWYRQSLGQGLEFLIYFQGNSAPDKSGLPSDRFSAERTGGSVSTLTIQRTQQEDSAVYLCASSLGGSVGPPGYFGPGTRLLVL.

The chain joins TRBV11-3 to TRBJ2-7; a possible D gene is TRBD1 (5 bases). The CDR3 spans 14 residues. Trimming cost V 3 bases and J 3 bases, with 12 bases left between them. The germline V gene encodes CDR1 SGHNT and CDR2 YENEEA. The CDR3 coding sequence is TGTGCCAGCAGCTTCAGGCAGGGATTCTACGAGCAGTACTTC. It encodes CASSFRQGFYEQYF. Full variable domain (remainder filled in from reference TRBV11-3 and TRBJ2-7): EAGVVQSPRYKIIEKKQPVAFWCNPISGHNTLYWYLQNLGQGPELLIRYENEEAVDDSQLPKDRFSAERLKGVDSTLKIQPAELGDSAVYLCASSFRQGFYEQYFGPGTRLTVT.

The J gene is TRBJ1-4, the V gene TRBV19, with D possibly matching TRBD1 (5 bases). V was shortened by 2 bases and J by 10 bases, with 14 bases between the two germline ends. The CDR3 has 14 amino acids. CDR1 and CDR2 from the germline V gene are LNHDA and SQIVND (reference sequence). CDR3 sequence (DNA): TGTGCCAGTAGTATATCTACCAGGGAGGGAAAACTGTTTTTT. Translated: CASSISTREGKLFF.

The chain couples TRBV7-3 to TRBJ1-1, with D uncertain. The CDR3 loop spans 13 amino acids. The V gene's germline CDR1 is SGHTA and CDR2 FQGTGA. With 1 base removed from V and 1 base from J, the gap between germline ends came to 4 bases. CDR3 loop: CASSLSGNTEAFF. In DNA, the CDR3 is TGTGCCAGCAGCTTAAGCGGGAACACTGAAGCTTTCTTT. Variable domain in full (rest from reference TRBV7-3 and TRBJ1-1): GAGVSQTPSNKVTEKGKYVELRCDPISGHTALYWYRQSLGQGPEFLIYFQGTGAADDSGLPNDRFFAVRPEGSVSTLKIQRTERGDSAVYLCASSLSGNTEAFFGQGTRLTVV.

The V and J genes are TRBV6-2 or TRBV6-3 and TRBJ2-6; D gene ambiguous. Germline loops: CDR1 MNHEY, CDR2 SVGEGT. V shed 6 bases and J shed 4 bases, with 10 bases lying between them. This CDR3 is built from 14 residues. The CDR3 DNA is TGTGCCAGCAGCCCATCGGTAGGGGCCAACGTCCTGACTTTC. It translates to CASSPSVGANVLTF.

The J gene is TRBJ1-3, the V gene TRBV30, with D unclear. The germline CDR1 and CDR2 sequences are GTSNPN and SVGIG (reference sequence). The CDR3 totals 15 residues. The V end lost 1 base, the J end lost 1 base, and 11 bases lay between the germline ends. CDR3 amino acids: CAWSATEFSGNTIYF. The CDR3 DNA reads TGTGCCTGGAGTGCAACAGAATTTTCTGGAAACACCATATATTTT.

This clone was observed a single time. The chain joins TRBV10-3 to TRBJ1-3; 7 positions match TRBD1. The germline CDR1 and CDR2 sequences are ENHRY and SYGVKD. CDR3 length equals 16 residues. The trim removed 2 bases at V and 1 base at J, leaving 5 bases unmatched. This CDR3 is CAISEMQGGSGNTIYF. The CDR3 DNA is TGTGCCATCAGTGAGATGCAGGGGGGTTCTGGAAACACCATATATTTT.

This clone came up once. V gene TRBV6-5 combines with J gene TRBJ1-1; D unclear. The V gene lost 1 base and the J gene lost 4 bases, with 16 bases spanning the gap. Germline CDR1 MNHEY, CDR2 SVGAGI. The CDR3 extends over 16 amino acids. The CDR3 here is CASSYLRGGKGTEAFF. CDR3 sequence (DNA): TGTGCCAGCAGTTACTTGCGGGGAGGAAAGGGCACTGAAGCTTTCTTT.

The chain links TRBV5-6 to TRBJ2-1; D may be TRBD1 (5 bases). This CDR3 comprises 15 residues. V lost 5 bases and J 5 bases, leaving 17 bases between the germline ends. Per the germline V gene, CDR1 is SGHDT and CDR2 is YYEEEE. The CDR3 loop reads CASRIRVRINNEQFF. The CDR3 region has the DNA TGTGCCAGCAGGATCAGGGTCCGTATTAACAATGAGCAGTTCTTC.

This sequence joins TRBV19 and TRBJ2-3; possible D gene TRBD2, 5 bases. CDR1 and CDR2 (germline): LNHDA, SQIVND (reference sequence). Trimming pared 2 bases from V and 7 bases from J, leaving 13 bases between. The CDR3 totals 14 residues. The CDR3 reads CASSILLAGYTQYF. DNA of the CDR3: TGTGCCAGTAGTATACTGCTAGCAGGTTATACGCAGTATTTT.

The rearrangement links TRBV6-2 or TRBV6-3 to TRBJ1-1; 9 nucleotides match TRBD1. The germline V gene encodes CDR1 MNHEY and CDR2 SVGEGT. The CDR3 is made up of 14 amino acids. Trimming removed 5 bases from V and 5 bases from J; junction bases left unmatched: 6. The CDR3 sequence: CASSQQGALTEAFF. The CDR3 DNA is TGTGCCAGCAGTCAACAGGGGGCACTTACTGAAGCTTTCTTT.

This rearrangement joins TRBV7-9 to TRBJ2-1; 8 nucleotides line up with TRBD2. This CDR3 has 15 residues. Looked up from germline, CDR1 is SEHNR and CDR2 is FQNEAQ (reference sequence). Germline trimming cut 3 bases from V and 5 bases from J; bases unmatched to any gene: 6. CDR3 sequence (DNA): TGTGCCAGCAGCTTTCTAAGCGGGAGCGACAATGAGCAGTTCTTC. It is translated as CASSFLSGSDNEQFF.

J is TRBJ1-1 and V is TRBV2, with D unresolved. The V and J ends lost 6 bases and 2 bases respectively, with 10 bases between them. Germline-derived CDR1 and CDR2 are SNHLY and FYNNEI. This CDR3 region has 13 residues. CDR3 nucleotide sequence: TGTGCCAGCAGCTCAATCAGTAACACTGAAGCTTTCTTT. As protein: CASSSISNTEAFF.

This rearrangement joins TRBV7-7 to TRBJ2-2; 10 bases line up with TRBD2. V gave up 4 bases and J gave up 4 bases; unmatched junction bases: 3. Looked up from germline, CDR1 is SSHAT and CDR2 is FNYEAQ (reference sequence). CDR3 length: 15 residues. Here the CDR3 DNA reads TGTGCCAGCAGCTCTGCTAGCGGGAGCACCGGGGAGCTGTTTTTT. Its protein product is CASSSASGSTGELFF.

The chain has TRBV30 and TRBJ1-1, with D unresolved. The germline V gene encodes CDR1 GTSNPN and CDR2 SVGIG (reference sequence). The V end lost 4 bases, the J end lost 6 bases, and 15 bases lay between the germline ends. The CDR3 is made up of 13 amino acids. CDR3 nucleotides: TGTGCCTGGAATCAGAACCGTGGCGCTGAAGCTTTCTTT. Translation: CAWNQNRGAEAFF.

The gene calls are TRBV24-1 and TRBJ2-2, with D possibly matching TRBD1 (6 bases). CDR3 length: 13 amino acids. Trimming took 3 bases from V and 5 from J, leaving 6 bases between them. Germline CDR1 KGHDR, CDR2 SFDVKD. CDR3 in DNA: TGTGCCACCAGTGATGACAGGACCGGGGAGCTGTTTTTT. Its protein is CATSDDRTGELFF.